Given below is one T cell receptor beta chain in context. These data are taken from a study of neurological immune-mediated disorders. The CDR3 covers 15 residues. CDR1 is LGHDT and CDR2 is YNNKEL in the germline V gene (reference sequence). V was trimmed by 1 base and J by 3 bases, leaving 9 bases between them. TCRdb processed the 5' RACE reads anew with MiXCR; each CDR3 protein has one entry. This table holds 50,000 or so distinct CDR3 sequences, roughly 25% found once. Input material: PBMCs. This sequence joins TRBV3-1 and TRBJ2-2; no clear D. The source of this sequence is a woman between 65 and 79 years old in good health. In nucleotides, the CDR3 is TGTGCCAGCAGCCAAGGAGTCGCTCACACCGGGGAGCTGTTTTTT. Translation gives CASSQGVAHTGELFF.